These 24 T cell receptor beta chains came from one sample sequenced in a study of T cell responses to AZD1222 COVID-19 vaccine. Produced via immunoSEQ multiplex PCR; TCRdb's table is partial and in-frame only. This table holds 93,000 or so clones, roughly 89% found once. The sequencing used peripheral blood, collected on day 0 of AZD1222 vaccination. These receptors originate from an adult in good health.

Only a few counts were recorded for this clone. The chain links TRBV6-2 or TRBV6-3 to TRBJ1-5; 8 bases fit TRBD1. The J segment lost 4 bases and the V segment lost 2 bases, leaving 10 bases of the junction unmatched. From germline, CDR1 is MNHEY and CDR2 SVGEGT. The CDR3 runs to 17 residues. The CDR3 here is CASSYPLDRAPNQPQHF. In DNA, the CDR3 is TGTGCCAGCAGTTACCCGCTGGACAGGGCTCCTAATCAGCCCCAGCATTTT.

The rearrangement uses TRBV9 and TRBJ2-5; 16 positions match TRBD2. V dropped 3 bases and J dropped 4; count of bases not matched to a gene: 6. This CDR3 contains 17 residues. CDR1 and CDR2 (germline): SGDLS, YYNGEE. Written as DNA, the CDR3 is TGTGCCAGCAGCGGGGGACTAGCGGGAGGGCCGGGAGAGACCCAGTACTTC. It yields the protein CASSGGLAGGPGETQYF.

The sample holds one count of this clone. V usage is TRBV23-1 and J usage is TRBJ1-3; weak D call: TRBD1 (5 bases). TRBV23-1 is identified as an open reading frame with a role that is uncertain. The CDR3 sequence is 14 residues long. The V and J ends lost 8 bases and 0 bases respectively, with 11 bases between them. CDR3 residues: CASPNGTSGNTIYF. The CDR3 DNA reads as TGCGCCAGCCCCAACGGGACCTCTGGAAACACCATATATTTT.

The rearrangement links TRBV19 to TRBJ2-1, with a possible D match to TRBD2 (6 bases). Germline loops: CDR1 LNHDA, CDR2 SQIVND (reference sequence). The CDR3 has 17 amino acids. Trimming left V 5 bases short and J 6 bases short, with 23 bases between. This CDR3 is CASSRPLGGPEGNEQFF. The CDR3 DNA reads as TGTGCCAGTAGTCGGCCTCTTGGAGGGCCTGAGGGCAATGAGCAGTTCTTC. Full variable domain (rest looked up from reference TRBV19 and TRBJ2-1): DGGITQSPKYLFRKEGQNVTLSCEQNLNHDAMYWYRQDPGQGLRLIYYSQIVNDFQKGDIAEGYSVSREKKESFPLTVTSAQKNPTAFYLCASSRPLGGPEGNEQFFGPGTRLTVL.

The chain joins TRBV7-2 to TRBJ2-1; 10 bases line up with TRBD2. This CDR3 is 15 amino acids long. J lost 0 bases, V lost 7 bases, and 3 bases had no gene match. Germline CDR1 is SGHTA and CDR2 is FQGNSA. The CDR3 spells CASKEREGSYNEQFF. For the CDR3, the DNA is TGTGCCAGCAAGGAGCGGGAGGGCTCCTACAATGAGCAGTTCTTC.

The chain joins TRBV6-2 or TRBV6-3 to TRBJ1-1; 9 nucleotides line up with TRBD1. Looked up from germline, CDR1 is MNHEY and CDR2 is SVGEGT. This CDR3 region has 15 residues. V gave up 5 bases and J gave up 5 bases; unmatched junction bases: 9. The CDR3 DNA sequence: TGTGCCAGCAGTCCGAACCGGGACAGGGCTACTGAAGCTTTCTTT. Protein sequence: CASSPNRDRATEAFF.

This clone has only one observation. V gene TRBV19 combines with J gene TRBJ2-2; unclear D gene. Germline V lookup: CDR1 LNHDA, CDR2 SQIVND (reference sequence). The V gene lost 5 bases and the J gene lost 3 bases, with 13 bases spanning the gap. The CDR3 extends over 15 amino acids. The CDR3 region is CASSWPNDYTGELFF. The CDR3 region has the DNA TGTGCCAGTAGTTGGCCCAATGACTACACCGGGGAGCTGTTTTTT.

This chain uses TRBV19 with TRBJ1-6; a possible D gene is TRBD1 (6 bases). With 6 bases removed from V and 8 bases from J, the gap between germline ends came to 14 bases. The CDR3 spans 14 residues. Germline values: CDR1 LNHDA, CDR2 SQIVND (reference sequence). For the CDR3, the DNA is TGTGCCAGTAGCAACAGGGATCTGGATTCACCCCTCCACTTT. It specifies CASSNRDLDSPLHF.

This clone was counted a few times. CDR3 amino acids: CASSVSRDRGFPNYGYTF. The CDR3 nucleotides read TGTGCCAGCAGCGTAAGCCGGGACAGGGGCTTTCCTAACTATGGCTACACCTTC. The chain employs TRBV9 and TRBJ1-2, with 10 bases that match TRBD1. V trimming: 1 base; J trimming: 0 bases; junction bases outside the gene matches: 9. The germline V gene encodes CDR1 SGDLS and CDR2 YYNGEE. CDR3 length: 18 amino acids. Full variable domain (rest looked up from reference TRBV9 and TRBJ1-2): DSGVTQTPKHLITATGQRVTLRCSPRSGDLSVYWYQQSLDQGLQFLIQYYNGEERAKGNILERFSAQQFPDLHSELNLSSLELGDSALYFCASSVSRDRGFPNYGYTFGSGTRLTVV.

V and J are TRBV28 and TRBJ1-5; D unclear. Trimming left V 6 bases short and J 2 bases short, with 11 bases between. The CDR3 runs to 14 residues. Germline CDR1 is MDHEN and CDR2 is SYDVKM. For the CDR3, the DNA is TGTGCCAGCAGGCGCGGTGGGGGCAATCAGCCCCAGCATTTT. This gives the protein CASRRGGGNQPQHF.

The chain couples TRBV14 to TRBJ2-7, with D perhaps matching TRBD2 (5 bases). Germline CDR1 is SGHDN and CDR2 is FVKESK. V was pared by 4 bases and J by 6 bases, with 19 bases between. The CDR3 has 15 amino acids. CDR3 in DNA: TGTGCCAGCAGCCCAGGACGACTACCTGCTGGCGAGCAGTACTTC. Translated, it gives CASSPGRLPAGEQYF.

The rearrangement joins TRBV11-2 to TRBJ2-2, with D perhaps TRBD2 (5 bases). The ends were cut back, 4 bases at V and 6 bases at J, with 15 bases in the middle. The CDR3 runs to 15 residues. Germline V gene sequence: CDR1 SGHAT, CDR2 FQNNGV. The CDR3 region is CASSSLRTRPGELFF. The CDR3 DNA is TGTGCCAGCAGCTCCCTCCGAACTAGGCCCGGGGAGCTGTTTTTT.

V usage is TRBV7-2 and J usage is TRBJ1-6, with D unresolved. Germline loops: CDR1 SGHTA, CDR2 FQGNSA. The ends were cut back, 5 bases at V and 7 bases at J, with 9 bases in the middle. CDR3 length: 13 amino acids. The CDR3 sequence is CASSVRENSPLHF. CDR3 in DNA: TGTGCCAGCAGCGTCCGGGAGAATTCACCCCTCCACTTT. Filled out from reference TRBV7-2 and TRBJ1-6, the complete variable domain reads GAGVSQSPSNKVTEKGKDVELRCDPISGHTALYWYRQSLGQGLEFLIYFQGNSAPDKSGLPSDRFSAERTGGSVSTLTIQRTQQEDSAVYLCASSVRENSPLHFGNGTRLTVT.

The J gene is TRBJ2-5, the V gene TRBV19; a possible D gene is TRBD1 (6 bases). The ends were cut back, 1 base at V and 4 bases at J, with 16 bases in the middle. Germline-derived CDR1 and CDR2 are LNHDA and SQIVND (reference sequence). The CDR3 is 16 amino acids. Here the CDR3 DNA reads TGTGCCAGTAGTATAGGGCAGGGGCTCCCGAGAGAGACCCAGTACTTC. This encodes CASSIGQGLPRETQYF.

The chain combines TRBV19 with TRBJ1-2; no clear D gene. Germline-derived CDR1 and CDR2 are LNHDA and SQIVND (reference sequence). Trimming took off 1 base at V and 0 bases at J, with 6 bases between the two ends. The CDR3 has 14 residues. CDR3 sequence reads: CASSIASANYGYTF. The CDR3 DNA sequence: TGTGCCAGTAGTATAGCTTCAGCTAACTATGGCTACACCTTC.

CDR3 amino acids: CASSQGALAGDVETQYF. CDR3 DNA: TGTGCCAGCAGCCAAGGAGCACTAGCGGGAGACGTGGAGACCCAGTACTTC. The V gene is TRBV3-1 (or the pseudogene TRBV3-2), the J gene TRBJ2-5; 11 bases align to TRBD2. CDR3 size: 17 residues. With 1 base clipped from V and 5 bases from J, the junction kept 9 bases outside the gene matches. Germline-derived CDR1 and CDR2 are LGHDT and YNNKEL (reference sequence).

This rearrangement joins TRBV19 to TRBJ1-4, with a tentative D call TRBD1 (6 bases). V was shortened by 6 bases and J by 0 bases, with 11 bases between the two germline ends. The CDR3 is 15 amino acids. Germline V CDR1 and CDR2: LNHDA, SQIVND (reference sequence). This CDR3 reads CASRIQGATNEKLFF. The CDR3 nucleotides read TGTGCCAGTAGGATACAGGGCGCAACTAATGAAAAACTGTTTTTT. The full variable domain, rest sourced from reference TRBV19 and TRBJ1-4, is DGGITQSPKYLFRKEGQNVTLSCEQNLNHDAMYWYRQDPGQGLRLIYYSQIVNDFQKGDIAEGYSVSREKKESFPLTVTSAQKNPTAFYLCASRIQGATNEKLFFGSGTQLSVL.

The V gene is TRBV18, the J gene TRBJ2-7; D possibly matches TRBD1 or TRBD2 (6 bases each). This CDR3 has 13 residues. Germline CDR1 reads KGHSH; CDR2 reads LQKENI. Between the trimmed V and J ends, which lost 1 base and 6 bases, there was a span of 10 bases. DNA for the CDR3: TGTGCCAGCTCACCACGTGAGGGGGGCGAGCAGTACTTC. Translation gives CASSPREGGEQYF.

V is TRBV19 and J is TRBJ1-4, with TRBD1 as a possible D gene (5 bases). This CDR3 is 15 amino acids long. The V and J ends lost 9 bases and 0 bases respectively, with 14 bases between them. Germline loops: CDR1 LNHDA, CDR2 SQIVND (reference sequence). CDR3 nucleotides: TGTGCCAGCCTCCCCTTGGGGGCAACTAATGAAAAACTGTTTTTT. The encoded protein is CASLPLGATNEKLFF.

The chain joins TRBV7-9 to TRBJ2-5; a weak D match, TRBD1 (6 bases). Trimming shortened V by 4 bases and J by 4 bases, and 13 bases separated the two germline ends. The germline gives CDR1 SEHNR, CDR2 FQNEAQ (reference sequence). The CDR3 has 14 residues. The CDR3 nucleotides are TGTGCCAGCAGCTCGGGTCAGGGGCCAGAGACCCAGTACTTC. Translating it yields CASSSGQGPETQYF.

This clone was seen once. This chain uses TRBV29-1 with TRBJ2-7; TRBD2 aligns across 8 bases. CDR1 and CDR2 from the germline V gene are SQVTM and ANQGSEA. V lost 4 bases, J lost 5 bases, and 10 bases stayed unmatched. The CDR3 extends over 14 amino acids. The CDR3 is CSVGIGTRFHEQYF. For the CDR3, the DNA is TGCAGCGTTGGAATCGGGACTAGGTTCCACGAGCAGTACTTC.

The sample holds one count of this clone. The rearrangement joins TRBV18 to TRBJ2-7; D tentatively reads TRBD1 or TRBD2 (7 bases each). Germline-derived CDR1 and CDR2 are KGHSH and LQKENI. The V gene lost 3 bases and the J gene lost 5 bases, with 17 bases spanning the gap. The CDR3 spans 15 residues. The CDR3 DNA sequence: TGTGCCAGCTCACCCGGGACCGCAGGGGGGGACGAGCAGTACTTC. Amino acids: CASSPGTAGGDEQYF.

The genes are TRBV28 and TRBJ2-1, with D uncertain. The V end was cut by 5 bases, the J end by 0 bases, with 8 bases between. The CDR3 loop spans 14 amino acids. Germline V lookup: CDR1 MDHEN, CDR2 SYDVKM. CDR3 in DNA: TGTGCCAGCAGTACCAGGAGCTCCTACAATGAGCAGTTCTTC. The encoded protein is CASSTRSSYNEQFF.

CDR3 sequence (DNA): TGCAGCGTTCAGGCAGGATTTTTGGATGGCTACACCTTC. Protein product: CSVQAGFLDGYTF. The J gene is TRBJ1-2, the V gene TRBV29-1; no clear D gene. The V gene's germline CDR1 is SQVTM and CDR2 ANQGSEA. Between the trimmed V and J ends, which lost 5 bases and 6 bases, there was a span of 16 bases. This CDR3 comprises 13 residues.